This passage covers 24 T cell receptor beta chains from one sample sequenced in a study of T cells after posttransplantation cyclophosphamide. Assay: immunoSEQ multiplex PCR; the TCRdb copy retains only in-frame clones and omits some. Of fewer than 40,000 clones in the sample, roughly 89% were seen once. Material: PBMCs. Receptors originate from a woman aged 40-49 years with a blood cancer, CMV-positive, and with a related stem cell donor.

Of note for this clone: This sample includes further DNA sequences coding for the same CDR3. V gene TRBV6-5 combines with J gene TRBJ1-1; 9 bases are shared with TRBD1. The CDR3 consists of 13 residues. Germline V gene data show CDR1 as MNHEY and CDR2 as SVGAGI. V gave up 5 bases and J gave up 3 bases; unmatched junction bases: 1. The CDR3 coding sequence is TGTGCCAGCAGTCGGACAGGGGACACTGAAGCTTTCTTT. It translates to CASSRTGDTEAFF.

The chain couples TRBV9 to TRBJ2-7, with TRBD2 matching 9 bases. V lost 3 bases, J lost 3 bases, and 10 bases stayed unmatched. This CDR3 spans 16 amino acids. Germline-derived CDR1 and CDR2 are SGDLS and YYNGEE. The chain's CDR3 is CASSAVGSGGFYEQYF. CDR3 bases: TGTGCCAGCAGCGCTGTAGGGAGCGGGGGGTTCTACGAGCAGTACTTC.

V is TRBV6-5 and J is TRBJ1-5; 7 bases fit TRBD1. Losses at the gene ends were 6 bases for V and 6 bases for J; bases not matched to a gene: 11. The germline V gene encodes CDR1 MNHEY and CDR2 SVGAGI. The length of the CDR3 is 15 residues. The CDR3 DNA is TGTGCCAGCAGCCCTCCTCCCAGGACAGGTCAGCCCCAGCATTTT. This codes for CASSPPPRTGQPQHF.

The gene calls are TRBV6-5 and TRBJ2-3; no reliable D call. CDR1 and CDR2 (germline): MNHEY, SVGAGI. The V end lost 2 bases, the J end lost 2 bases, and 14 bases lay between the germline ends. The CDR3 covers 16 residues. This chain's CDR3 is CASSYGLTLNTDTQYF. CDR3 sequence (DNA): TGTGCCAGCAGTTACGGGCTCACGCTAAACACAGATACGCAGTATTTT.

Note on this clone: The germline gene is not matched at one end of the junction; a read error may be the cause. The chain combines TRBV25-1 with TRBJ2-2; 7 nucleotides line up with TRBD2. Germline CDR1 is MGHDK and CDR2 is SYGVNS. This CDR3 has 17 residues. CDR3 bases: TGTGCCAGCAGTGAATCGGCACTAGCGCAAAACACGGGGGAGCTGTTTTTT. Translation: CASSESALAQNTGELFF.

The CDR3 loop reads CASSLQTTAVYGYTF. The CDR3 region has the DNA TGTGCCAGCAGCCTCCAGACTACCGCCGTCTATGGCTACACCTTC. The genes are TRBV9 and TRBJ1-2; D remains unclear. This CDR3 contains 15 residues. Germline lookup yields CDR1 SGDLS and CDR2 YYNGEE. V was cut by 4 bases and J by 4 bases, with 17 bases left in between.

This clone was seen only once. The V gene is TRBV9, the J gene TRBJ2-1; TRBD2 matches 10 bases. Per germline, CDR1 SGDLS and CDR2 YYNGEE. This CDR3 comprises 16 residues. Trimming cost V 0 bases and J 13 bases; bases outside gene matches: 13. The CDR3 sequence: CASSVGSGGAIYKQFF. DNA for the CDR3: TGTGCCAGCAGCGTAGGGAGCGGGGGGGCCATATACAAACAGTTCTTC.

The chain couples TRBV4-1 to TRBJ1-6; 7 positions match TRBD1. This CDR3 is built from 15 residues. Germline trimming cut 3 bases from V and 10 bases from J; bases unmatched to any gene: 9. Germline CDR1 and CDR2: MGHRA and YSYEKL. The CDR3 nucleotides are TGCGCCAGCAGCCAGGAGACAGGGATGGGCTCACCCCTCCACTTT. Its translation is CASSQETGMGSPLHF.

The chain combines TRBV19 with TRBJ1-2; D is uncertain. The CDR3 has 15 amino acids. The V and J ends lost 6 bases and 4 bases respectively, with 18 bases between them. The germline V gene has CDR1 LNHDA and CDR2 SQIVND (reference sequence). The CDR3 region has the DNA TGTGCCAGTAGCGCGGGTTCGGCCCCAATCTATGGCTACACCTTC. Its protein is CASSAGSAPIYGYTF.

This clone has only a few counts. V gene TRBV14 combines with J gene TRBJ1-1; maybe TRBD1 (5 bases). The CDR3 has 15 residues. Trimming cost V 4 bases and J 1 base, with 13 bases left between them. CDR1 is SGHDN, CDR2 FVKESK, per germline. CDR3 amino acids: CASSPFRGGNTEAFF. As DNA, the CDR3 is TGTGCCAGCAGCCCCTTTAGGGGCGGGAACACTGAAGCTTTCTTT. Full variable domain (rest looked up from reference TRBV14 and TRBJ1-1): EAGVTQFPSHSVIEKGQTVTLRCDPISGHDNLYWYRRVMGKEIKFLLHFVKESKQDESGMPNNRFLAERTGGTYSTLKVQPAELEDSGVYFCASSPFRGGNTEAFFGQGTRLTVV.

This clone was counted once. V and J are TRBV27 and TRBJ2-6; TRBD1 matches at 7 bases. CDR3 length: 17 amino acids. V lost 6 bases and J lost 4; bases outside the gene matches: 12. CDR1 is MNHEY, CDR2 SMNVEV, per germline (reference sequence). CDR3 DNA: TGTGCCAGCAGACGCAGACAGGGAATGTCCGGGGCCAACGTCCTGACTTTC. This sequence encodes CASRRRQGMSGANVLTF.

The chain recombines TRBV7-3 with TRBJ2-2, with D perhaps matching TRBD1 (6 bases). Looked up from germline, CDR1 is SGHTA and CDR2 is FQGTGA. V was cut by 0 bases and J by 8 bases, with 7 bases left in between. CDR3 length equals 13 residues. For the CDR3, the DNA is TGTGCCAGCAGCTTAACCGACAGGGGGGAGCTGTTTTTT. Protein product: CASSLTDRGELFF.

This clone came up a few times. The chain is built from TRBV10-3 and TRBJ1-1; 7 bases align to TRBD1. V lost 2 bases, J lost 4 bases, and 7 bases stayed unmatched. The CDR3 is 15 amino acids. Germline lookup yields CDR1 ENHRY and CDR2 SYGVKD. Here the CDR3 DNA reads TGTGCCATCAGTGAGATGACAGGGATGGTCACTGAAGCTTTCTTT. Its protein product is CAISEMTGMVTEAFF.

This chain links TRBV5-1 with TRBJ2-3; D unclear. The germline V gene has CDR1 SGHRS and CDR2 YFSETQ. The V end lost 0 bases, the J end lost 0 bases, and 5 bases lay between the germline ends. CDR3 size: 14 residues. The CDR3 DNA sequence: TGCGCCAGCAGCTTGGTAGATAGCACAGATACGCAGTATTTT. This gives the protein CASSLVDSTDTQYF.

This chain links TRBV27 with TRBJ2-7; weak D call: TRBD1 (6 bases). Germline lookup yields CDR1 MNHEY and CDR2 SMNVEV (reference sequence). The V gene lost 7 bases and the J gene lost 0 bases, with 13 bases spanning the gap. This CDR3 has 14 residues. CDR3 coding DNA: TGTGCCAGCACCCTGATAGGGGGCTCCTACGAGCAGTACTTC. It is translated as CASTLIGGSYEQYF.

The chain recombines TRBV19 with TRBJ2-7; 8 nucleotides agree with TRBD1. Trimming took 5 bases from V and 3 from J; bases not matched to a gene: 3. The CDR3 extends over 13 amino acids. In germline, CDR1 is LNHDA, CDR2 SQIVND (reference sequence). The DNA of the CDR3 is TGTGCCAGTAGTGTTACAGGGGGCTACGAGCAGTACTTC. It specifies CASSVTGGYEQYF.

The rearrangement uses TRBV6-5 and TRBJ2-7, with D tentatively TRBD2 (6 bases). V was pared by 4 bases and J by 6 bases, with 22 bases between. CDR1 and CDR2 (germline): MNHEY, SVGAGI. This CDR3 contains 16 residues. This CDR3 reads CASSSVAASFGGEQYF. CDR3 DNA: TGTGCCAGCAGTTCCGTTGCAGCTTCATTCGGGGGCGAGCAGTACTTC.

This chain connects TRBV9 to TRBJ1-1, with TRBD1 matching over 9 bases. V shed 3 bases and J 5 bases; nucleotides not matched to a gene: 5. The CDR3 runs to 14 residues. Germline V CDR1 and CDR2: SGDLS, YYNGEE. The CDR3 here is CASSAGTGRTEAFF. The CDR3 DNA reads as TGTGCCAGCAGCGCCGGGACAGGGCGGACTGAAGCTTTCTTT.

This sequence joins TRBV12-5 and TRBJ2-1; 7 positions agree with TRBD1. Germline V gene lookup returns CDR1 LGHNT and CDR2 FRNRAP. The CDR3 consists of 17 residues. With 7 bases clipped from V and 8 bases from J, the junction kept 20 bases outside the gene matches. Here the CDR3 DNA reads TGTGCTAGTGCCTTAAAGCCGGGACAGTCGTGGATCGATGAGCAGTTCTTC. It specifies CASALKPGQSWIDEQFF. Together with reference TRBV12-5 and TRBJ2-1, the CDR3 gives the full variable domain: DARVTQTPRHKVTEMGQEVTMRCQPILGHNTVFWYRQTMMQGLELLAYFRNRAPLDDSGMPKDRFSAEMPDATLATLKIQPSEPRDSAVYFCASALKPGQSWIDEQFFGPGTRLTVL.

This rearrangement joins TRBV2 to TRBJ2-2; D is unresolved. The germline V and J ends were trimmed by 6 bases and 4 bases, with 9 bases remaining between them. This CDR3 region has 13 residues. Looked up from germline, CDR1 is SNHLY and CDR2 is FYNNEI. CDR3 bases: TGTGCCAGCAGGCAGGATCTCACCGGGGAGCTGTTTTTT. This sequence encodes CASRQDLTGELFF.

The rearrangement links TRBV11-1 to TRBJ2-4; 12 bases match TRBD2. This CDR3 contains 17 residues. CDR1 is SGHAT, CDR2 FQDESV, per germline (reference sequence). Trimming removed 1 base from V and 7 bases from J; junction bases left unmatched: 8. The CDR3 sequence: CASSLGASGGARNIQYF. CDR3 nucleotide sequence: TGTGCCAGCAGCTTAGGGGCTAGCGGGGGGGCCAGGAACATTCAGTACTTC.

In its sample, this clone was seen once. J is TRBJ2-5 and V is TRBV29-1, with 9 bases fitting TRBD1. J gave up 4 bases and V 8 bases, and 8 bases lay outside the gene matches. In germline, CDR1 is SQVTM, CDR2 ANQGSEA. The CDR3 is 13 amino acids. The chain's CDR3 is CSTTTGGGETQYF. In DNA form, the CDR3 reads TGCAGCACTACGACAGGGGGAGGAGAGACCCAGTACTTC.

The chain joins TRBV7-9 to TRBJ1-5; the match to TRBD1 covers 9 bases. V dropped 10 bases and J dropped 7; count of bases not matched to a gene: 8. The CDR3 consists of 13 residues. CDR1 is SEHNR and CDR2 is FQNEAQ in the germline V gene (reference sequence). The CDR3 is CATTGGADQPQHF. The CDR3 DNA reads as TGTGCCACCACAGGGGGCGCGGACCAGCCCCAGCATTTT.

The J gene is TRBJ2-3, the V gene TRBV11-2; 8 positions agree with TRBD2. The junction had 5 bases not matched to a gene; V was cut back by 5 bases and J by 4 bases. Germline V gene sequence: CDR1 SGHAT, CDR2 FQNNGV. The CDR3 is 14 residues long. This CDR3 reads CASSPGGGSDTQYF. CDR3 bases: TGTGCCAGCAGCCCGGGGGGGGGTTCAGATACGCAGTATTTT.